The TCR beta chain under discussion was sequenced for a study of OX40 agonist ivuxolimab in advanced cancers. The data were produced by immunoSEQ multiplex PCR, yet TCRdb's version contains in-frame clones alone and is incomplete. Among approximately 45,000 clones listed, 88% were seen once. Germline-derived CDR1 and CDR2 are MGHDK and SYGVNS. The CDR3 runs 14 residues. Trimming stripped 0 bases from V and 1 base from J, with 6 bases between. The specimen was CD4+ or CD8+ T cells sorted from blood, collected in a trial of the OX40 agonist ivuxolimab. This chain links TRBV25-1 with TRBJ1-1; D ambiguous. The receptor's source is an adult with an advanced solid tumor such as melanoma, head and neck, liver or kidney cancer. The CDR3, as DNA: TGTGCCAGCAGTGAATATTTAGAGAACACTGAAGCTTTCTTT. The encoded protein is CASSEYLENTEAFF.